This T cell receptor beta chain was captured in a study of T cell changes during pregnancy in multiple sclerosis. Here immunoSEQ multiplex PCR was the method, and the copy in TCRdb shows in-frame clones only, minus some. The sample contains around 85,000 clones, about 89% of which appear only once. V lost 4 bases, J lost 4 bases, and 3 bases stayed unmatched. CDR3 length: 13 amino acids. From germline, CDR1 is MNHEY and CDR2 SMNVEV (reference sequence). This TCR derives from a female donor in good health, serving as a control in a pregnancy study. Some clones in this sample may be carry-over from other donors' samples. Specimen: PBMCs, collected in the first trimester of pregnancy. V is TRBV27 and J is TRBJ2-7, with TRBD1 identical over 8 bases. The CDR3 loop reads CASSSQGAYEQYF. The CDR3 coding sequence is TGTGCCAGCAGTTCCCAGGGGGCTTACGAGCAGTACTTC.